What follows describes a single TCR beta chain. This sample is part of a study of T cell changes during pregnancy in multiple sclerosis. TCRdb's table, derived via immunoSEQ multiplex PCR, lists solely in-frame clones and lacks some. This table holds approximately 100,000 clones, approximately 93% found once. Per the germline V gene, CDR1 is SGHTA and CDR2 is FQGNSA. The germline V and J ends were trimmed by 4 bases and 3 bases, with 14 bases remaining between them. CDR3 length: 15 residues. This sequence originates from a female donor with multiple sclerosis, enrolled in a pregnancy study. The sample was peripheral blood, taken after pregnancy. The genes are TRBV7-2 and TRBJ2-3; perhaps TRBD2 as D (6 bases). CDR3 loop: CASSSGLAGTDTQYF. CDR3 bases: TGTGCCAGCAGCTCCGGACTTGCGGGGACAGATACGCAGTATTTT.